The clone carrying this T cell receptor (beta chain) was seen a single time. TCRdb's copy holds only in-frame clones and misses some; the assay was immunoSEQ multiplex PCR. The sample lists around 40,000 clones; more than 75% were seen once. The data originate from a study of blood T cell repertoires in COVID-19. At the level of the study: Sites in the United States, Italy and Spain provided acute and convalescent COVID-19 samples. Sample material is recorded as cDNA or gDNA derived from T cells, B-cell-depleted T cells, or PBMCs.

The CDR3 has 16 residues. V trimming: 0 bases; J trimming: 4 bases; junction bases outside the gene matches: 8. Germline V gene lookup returns CDR1 SGHRS and CDR2 YFSETQ. This rearrangement joins TRBV5-1 to TRBJ1-1; 8 bases are shared with TRBD1. This TCR came from a man between 45 and 60 years old with active or convalescent COVID-19. Sequencing was carried out using peripheral blood. In DNA form, the CDR3 reads TGCGCCAGCAGCTTGGGGGGCAGGGGGCCCGGCACTGAAGCTTTCTTT. Translating it yields CASSLGGRGPGTEAFF.